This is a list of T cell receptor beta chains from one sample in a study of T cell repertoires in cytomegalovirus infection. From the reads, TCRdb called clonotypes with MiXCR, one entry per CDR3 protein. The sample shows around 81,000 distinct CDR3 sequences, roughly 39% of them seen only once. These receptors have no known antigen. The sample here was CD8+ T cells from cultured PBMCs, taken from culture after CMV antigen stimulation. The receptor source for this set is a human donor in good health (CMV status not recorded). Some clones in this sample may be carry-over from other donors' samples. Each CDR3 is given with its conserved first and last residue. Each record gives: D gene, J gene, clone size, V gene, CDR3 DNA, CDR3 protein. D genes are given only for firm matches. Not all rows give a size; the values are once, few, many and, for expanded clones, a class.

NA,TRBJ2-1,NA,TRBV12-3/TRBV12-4,TGTGCCAGCAGTTCAGGGACTTCCTACAATGAGCAGTTCTTC,CASSSGTSYNEQFF
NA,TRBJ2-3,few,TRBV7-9,TGTGCCAGCAGCTTTGGTTCAGATACGCAGTATTTT,CASSFGSDTQYF
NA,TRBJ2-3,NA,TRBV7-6,TGTGCCAGCAGCTTAGCAGTACCACCTGGTACGCAGTATTTT,CASSLAVPPGTQYF
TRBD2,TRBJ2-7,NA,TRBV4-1,TGCGCCAGCAGCCACGCGGGGGACCTATCCTACGAGCAGTACTTC,CASSHAGDLSYEQYF
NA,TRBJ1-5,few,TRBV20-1,TGCAGCTTAGCGCCCCAGACAGAAGCTCATCAGCCCCAGCATTTT,CSLAPQTEAHQPQHF
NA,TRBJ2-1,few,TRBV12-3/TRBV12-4,TGTGCCAGCAGTTTGGTCAGGGGAAATGAGCAGTTCTTC,CASSLVRGNEQFF
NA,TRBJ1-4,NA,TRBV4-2,TGTGCCAGCAGCCAAGAATCCTTCTCGGGGGACCCTTCAGAGGAAAAACTGTTTTTT,CASSQESFSGDPSEEKLFF
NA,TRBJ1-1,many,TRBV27,TGTGCCAGCAGTCCCTGGGGGGATGGCACTGAAGCTTTCTTT,CASSPWGDGTEAFF
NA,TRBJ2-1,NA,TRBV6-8,TGTGCCAGCAGTTCGCCTACCCAGGACAGAAAATACAATGAGCAGTTCTTC,CASSSPTQDRKYNEQFF
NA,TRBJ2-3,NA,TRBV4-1,TGCGCCAGCAGCCAAGCGCCGGCGACTAGCACAGATACGCAGTATTTT,CASSQAPATSTDTQYF
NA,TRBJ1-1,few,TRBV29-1,TGCAGCGTTGAGTTGCTGAACACTGAAGCTTTCTTT,CSVELLNTEAFF
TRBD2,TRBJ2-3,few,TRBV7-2,TGTGCCAGCAGCCATGGGGGACTAGCGGGGGTTACTACAGATACGCAGTATTTT,CASSHGGLAGVTTDTQYF
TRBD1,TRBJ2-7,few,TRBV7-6,TGTGCCAGCAGCTCAGGGACAGGCTACGAGCAGTACTTC,CASSSGTGYEQYF
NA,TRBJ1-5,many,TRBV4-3,TGCGCCAGCAGCCAAGATATAGGGGATAATCAGCCCCAGCATTTT,CASSQDIGDNQPQHF
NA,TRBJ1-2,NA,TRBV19,TGTGCCAGTAGTCACCGGGGGAGCTATGGCTACACCTTC,CASSHRGSYGYTF
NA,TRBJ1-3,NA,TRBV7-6,TGTGCCAGCAGCCCGGGACGGACCTCTGGAAACACCATATATTTT,CASSPGRTSGNTIYF
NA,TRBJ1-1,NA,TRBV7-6,TGTGCCAGCAGCCCGGGGAGTGGGACTGAAGCTTTCTTT,CASSPGSGTEAFF
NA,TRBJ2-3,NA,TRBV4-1,TGCGCCAGCAGCCAAGTTGGGGGGGCCCGCACAGATACGCAGTATTTT,CASSQVGGARTDTQYF
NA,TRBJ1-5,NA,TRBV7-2,TGTGCCAGCAGCCCGGGAGTGAATCAGCCCCAGCATTTT,CASSPGVNQPQHF
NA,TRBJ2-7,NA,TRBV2,TGTGCCAGCAGTGACGATCGGGGAGACTTATACGAGCAGTACTTC,CASSDDRGDLYEQYF
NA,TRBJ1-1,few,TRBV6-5,TGTGCCAGCAGTTACAGTCGACTTATGAACACTGAAGCTTTCTTT,CASSYSRLMNTEAFF
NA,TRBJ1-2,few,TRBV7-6,TGTGCCAGCAGCTTGAGGACAGACTCTAACTATGGCTACACCTTC,CASSLRTDSNYGYTF
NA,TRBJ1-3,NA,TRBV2,TGTGCCAGCAGTGAAACGGACAGCTCTGGAAACACCATATATTTT,CASSETDSSGNTIYF
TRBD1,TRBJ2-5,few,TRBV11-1,TGTGCCAGCAGGAGGACAGGGGGCCAAGAGACCCAGTACTTC,CASRRTGGQETQYF
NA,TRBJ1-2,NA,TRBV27,TGTGCCAGCAGTCCAACTCAAACCACAGGGAACTATGGCTACACCTTC,CASSPTQTTGNYGYTF
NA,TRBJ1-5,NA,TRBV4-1,TGTGCCAGCAGCCCGTCCGGCCAGCAGGGGCAGCCCCAGCATTTT,CASSPSGQQGQPQHF
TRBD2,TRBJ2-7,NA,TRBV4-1,TGCGCCAGCAGCCAAGATAGCGGGGGTACACCCTACGAGCAGTACTTC,CASSQDSGGTPYEQYF
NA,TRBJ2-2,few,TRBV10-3,TGTGCCATCAGCCCCCAGGGGCGCGGCACCGGGGAGCTGTTTTTT,CAISPQGRGTGELFF
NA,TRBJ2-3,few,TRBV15,TGTGCCACCAGCAGAGATTTGCAGAAAATAACTAGCACAGATACGCAGTATTTT,CATSRDLQKITSTDTQYF
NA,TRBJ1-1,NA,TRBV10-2,TGCGCCAGCAGTGAGACGGCACTGAACACTGAAGCTTTCTTT,CASSETALNTEAFF
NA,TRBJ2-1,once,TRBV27,TGTGCCAGCAGTCCCGGGACCCATGCCTACAATGAGCAGTTCTTC,CASSPGTHAYNEQFF
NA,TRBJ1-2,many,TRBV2,TGTGCCAGCAGTGAACAGGGATCAGCTAACTATGGCTACACCTTC,CASSEQGSANYGYTF
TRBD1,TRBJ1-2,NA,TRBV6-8,TGTGCCAGCAGGGGGGGACAGGGACGGAATGGCTACACCTTC,CASRGGQGRNGYTF
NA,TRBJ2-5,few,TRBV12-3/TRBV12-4,TGTGCCAGCAGTTTGCCGGGACTCCAAGAGACCCAGTACTTC,CASSLPGLQETQYF
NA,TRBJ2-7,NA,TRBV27,TGTGCCAGCAGTTATCTGGGCAAGGAGCAGTACTTC,CASSYLGKEQYF
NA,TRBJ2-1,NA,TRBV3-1,TGTGCCAGTCGAGAGGGGTACAATGAGCAGTTCTTC,CASREGYNEQFF
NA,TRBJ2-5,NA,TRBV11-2,TGTGCCAGCAGCCCCACGGCGGGGCAACAAGAGACCCAGTACTTC,CASSPTAGQQETQYF
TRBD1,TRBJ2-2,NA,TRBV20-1,TGCAGTGCTAGAGGGGAATTACAGGGGAGTAACACCGGGGAGCTGTTTTTT,CSARGELQGSNTGELFF
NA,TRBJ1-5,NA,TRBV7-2,TGTGCCAGCAGCTCAGGGACCGCGCTAAGGGCCCAGCATTTT,CASSSGTALRAQHF
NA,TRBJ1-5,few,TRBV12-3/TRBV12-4,TGTGCCAGCAGTTCGCGCGGCAGTCCTAATCAGCCCCAGCATTTT,CASSSRGSPNQPQHF
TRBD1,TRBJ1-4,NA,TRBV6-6,TGTGCCAGCAGTTACACGGGACAGACAAATGAAAAACTGTTTTTT,CASSYTGQTNEKLFF
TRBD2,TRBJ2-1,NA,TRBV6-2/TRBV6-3,TGTGCCAGCAGCGAGCGGGGGGCCGAAACCTACAATGAGCAGTTCTTC,CASSERGAETYNEQFF
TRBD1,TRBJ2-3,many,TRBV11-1,TGTGCCAGCAGCTTAGCCTGGGACAGGGAAGGAGCAGATACGCAGTATTTT,CASSLAWDREGADTQYF
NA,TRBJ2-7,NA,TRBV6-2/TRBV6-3,TGTGCCAGCACCTCCGGGACTTCATCCTACGAGCAGTACTTC,CASTSGTSSYEQYF
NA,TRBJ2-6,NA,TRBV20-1,TGCAGTGCCCTCCCCCGTGGCGGCTATTCGAACTCTGGGGCCAACGTCCTGACTTTC,CSALPRGGYSNSGANVLTF
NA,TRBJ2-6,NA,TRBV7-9,TGTGCCAGCAGCTCGACGGACCGGATCTCTGGGGCCAACGTCCTGACTTTC,CASSSTDRISGANVLTF
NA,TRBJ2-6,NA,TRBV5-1,TGCGCCAGCAGCTTGGCCGGGGGCCTATTCTCTGGGGCCAACGTCCTGACTTTC,CASSLAGGLFSGANVLTF
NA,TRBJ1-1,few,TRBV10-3,TGTGCCATCAGTGAGTACCAGGAGTATGAAGCTTTCTTT,CAISEYQEYEAFF
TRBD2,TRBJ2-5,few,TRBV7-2,TGTGCCAGCAGCTTGACTAGCGGGGCTCAAGAGACCCAGTACTTC,CASSLTSGAQETQYF